This T cell receptor (beta chain) was captured in a study of T-cell reconstitution after alpha-beta-depleted transplantation in children. Study-wide points: Certain patients had high TCRbeta diversity at day 60, and it came from recipient T cells and thymic progenitors that survived. About two months after transplant, alpha-beta T cells reportedly came from several hundred expanded graft clones.

Per germline, CDR1 SGHRS and CDR2 YFSETQ. The V and J ends lost 0 bases and 2 bases, in that order; junction bases with no gene match: 1. This CDR3 is built from 16 residues. This clonotype was counted a few times. Its antigen is not known. TCRbeta library preparation incorporated unique molecular identifiers. TCRdb re-derived calls from the PCR reads in MiXCR, one entry per CDR3 protein. The sample carries approximately 220,000 distinct CDR3 sequences, approximately 15% recorded once. The receptor was derived from a male patient between 2 and 9 years old who had a stem cell transplant for acute lymphoblastic leukemia, so the T cells may come from the graft donor. This sample comprised PBMCs, mostly from graft donor cells, obtained 360 days after TCRalphabeta/CD19-depleted stem cell transplant. V usage is TRBV5-1 and J usage is TRBJ2-6; 8 bases are shared with TRBD2. This CDR3 is CASSLGAGAGANVLTF. The CDR3 nucleotides are TGCGCCAGCAGCTTGGGAGCGGGAGCTGGGGCCAACGTCCTGACTTTC.